This T cell receptor (beta chain) was observed in a study of shared clonotypes between healthy human individuals. Study background: Each donor contributed plates that comprised three CD4 naive, three CD4 memory, two CD8 naive and one CD8 memory. Regarding the study as a whole: An expected dependence of interdonor clonotype sharing on sequencing depth was noted.

Trimming shortened V by 6 bases and J by 4 bases, and 7 bases separated the two germline ends. Germline-derived CDR1 and CDR2 are KGHSH and LQKENI. The CDR3 length is 13 residues. Each subset's genomic DNA was shared equally among a number of immunoSEQ plates. Clones were read by immunoSEQ multiplex PCR, and TCRdb kept only the in-frame ones, dropping some. The sample yields 2 million to 2.5 million clones, 90% to 97% seen once. On this clone itself: Its target is unknown.

It was into CD45RA+ naive and CD45RA-negative memory subsets that the CD4+ cells were split. Sequenced: naive CD4+ T cells sorted from blood. Subset reported: CD45RA+ positively selected. This receptor was identified in a man aged 18 to 29 in good health. The chain is built from TRBV18 and TRBJ1-6; a weak D match, TRBD1 (6 bases). In DNA form, the CDR3 reads TGTGCCAGCTCTCAGGGGTATAATTCACCCCTCCACTTT. Translation: CASSQGYNSPLHF. Variable domain in full (rest from reference TRBV18 and TRBJ1-6): NAGVMQNPRHLVRRRGQEARLRCSPMKGHSHVYWYRQLPEEGLKFMVYLQKENIIDESGMPKERFSAEFPKEGPSILRIQQVVRGDSAAYFCASSQGYNSPLHFGNGTRLTVT.